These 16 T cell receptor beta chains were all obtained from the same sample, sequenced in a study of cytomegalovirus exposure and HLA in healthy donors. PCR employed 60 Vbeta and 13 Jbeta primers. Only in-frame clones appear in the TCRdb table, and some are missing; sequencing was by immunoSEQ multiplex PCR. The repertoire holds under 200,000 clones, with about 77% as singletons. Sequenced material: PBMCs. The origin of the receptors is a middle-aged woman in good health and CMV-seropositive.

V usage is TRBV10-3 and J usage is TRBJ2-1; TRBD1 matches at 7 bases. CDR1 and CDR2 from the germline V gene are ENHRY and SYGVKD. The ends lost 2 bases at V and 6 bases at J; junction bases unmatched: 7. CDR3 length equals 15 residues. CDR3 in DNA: TGTGCCATCAGTGAGCCTAGGGGGCTAATCAATGAGCAGTTCTTC. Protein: CAISEPRGLINEQFF.

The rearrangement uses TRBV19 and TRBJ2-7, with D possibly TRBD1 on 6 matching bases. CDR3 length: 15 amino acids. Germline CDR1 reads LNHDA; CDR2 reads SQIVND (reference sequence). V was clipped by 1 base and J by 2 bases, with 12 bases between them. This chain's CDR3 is CASSIGTGNTYEQYF. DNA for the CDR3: TGTGCCAGTAGTATAGGAACAGGGAACACCTACGAGCAGTACTTC.

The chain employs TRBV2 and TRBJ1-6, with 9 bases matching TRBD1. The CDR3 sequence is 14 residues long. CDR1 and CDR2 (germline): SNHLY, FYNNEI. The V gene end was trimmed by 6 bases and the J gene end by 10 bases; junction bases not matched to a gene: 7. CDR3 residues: CASSPGTGFSPLHF. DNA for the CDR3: TGTGCCAGCAGCCCCGGGACAGGGTTCTCACCCCTCCACTTT.

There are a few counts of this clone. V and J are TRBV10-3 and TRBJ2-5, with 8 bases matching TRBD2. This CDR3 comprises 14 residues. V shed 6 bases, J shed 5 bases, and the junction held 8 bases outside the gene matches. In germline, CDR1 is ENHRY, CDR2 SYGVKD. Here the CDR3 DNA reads TGTGCCATCAGACAAGCGGGAGCAGCTGAGACCCAGTACTTC. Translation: CAIRQAGAAETQYF.

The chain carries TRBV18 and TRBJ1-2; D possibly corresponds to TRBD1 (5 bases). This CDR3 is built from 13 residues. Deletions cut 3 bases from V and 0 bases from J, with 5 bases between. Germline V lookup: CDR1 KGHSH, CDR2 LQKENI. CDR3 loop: CASSPTANYGYTF. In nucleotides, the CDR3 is TGTGCCAGCTCACCGACAGCTAACTATGGCTACACCTTC.

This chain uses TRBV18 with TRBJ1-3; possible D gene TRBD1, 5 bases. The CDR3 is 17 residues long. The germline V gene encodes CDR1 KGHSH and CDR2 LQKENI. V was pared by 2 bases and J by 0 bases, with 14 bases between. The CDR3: CASSPGPFQGSGNTIYF. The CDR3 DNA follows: TGTGCCAGCTCACCAGGTCCATTTCAGGGCTCTGGAAACACCATATATTTT.

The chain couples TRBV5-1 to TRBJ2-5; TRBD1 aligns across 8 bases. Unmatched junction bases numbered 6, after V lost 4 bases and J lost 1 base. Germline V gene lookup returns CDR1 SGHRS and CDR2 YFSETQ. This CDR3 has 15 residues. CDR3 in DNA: TGCGCCAGCAGCACCCAGACAGGGGCCCAAGAGACCCAGTACTTC. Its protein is CASSTQTGAQETQYF. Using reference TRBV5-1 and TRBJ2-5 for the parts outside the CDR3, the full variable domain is KAGVTQTPRYLIKTRGQQVTLSCSPISGHRSVSWYQQTPGQGLQFLFEYFSETQRNKGNFPGRFSGRQFSNSRSEMNVSTLELGDSALYLCASSTQTGAQETQYFGPGTRLLVL.

The CDR3: CASSPLMASGGATDTQYF. CDR3 DNA sequence: TGTGCCAGCTCACCGCTGATGGCTAGCGGGGGGGCAACAGATACGCAGTATTTT. The V and J genes are TRBV18 and TRBJ2-3, with 12 positions matching TRBD2. CDR1 and CDR2 (germline): KGHSH, LQKENI. With 3 bases clipped from V and 3 bases from J, the junction kept 10 bases outside the gene matches. The CDR3 is made up of 18 amino acids.

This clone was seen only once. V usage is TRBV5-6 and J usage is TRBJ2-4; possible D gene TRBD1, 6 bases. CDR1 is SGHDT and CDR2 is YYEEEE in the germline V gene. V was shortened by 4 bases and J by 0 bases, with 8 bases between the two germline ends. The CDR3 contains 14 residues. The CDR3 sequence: CASSNRVAKNIQYF. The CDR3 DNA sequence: TGTGCCAGCAGCAACAGGGTAGCCAAAAACATTCAGTACTTC.

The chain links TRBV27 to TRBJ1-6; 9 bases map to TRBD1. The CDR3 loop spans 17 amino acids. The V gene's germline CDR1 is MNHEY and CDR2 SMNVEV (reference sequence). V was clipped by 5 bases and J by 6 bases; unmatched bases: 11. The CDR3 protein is CASSLGPDRGFNSPLHF. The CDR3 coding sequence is TGTGCCAGCAGTCTGGGTCCGGACAGGGGCTTTAATTCACCCCTCCACTTT.

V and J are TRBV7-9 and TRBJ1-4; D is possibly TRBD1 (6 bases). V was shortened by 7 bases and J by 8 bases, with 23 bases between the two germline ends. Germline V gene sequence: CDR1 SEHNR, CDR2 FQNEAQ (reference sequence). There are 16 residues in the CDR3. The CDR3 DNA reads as TGTGCCAGCACCCCTAACCAGGGCAGGGGTATAGAAAAACTGTTTTTT. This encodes CASTPNQGRGIEKLFF.

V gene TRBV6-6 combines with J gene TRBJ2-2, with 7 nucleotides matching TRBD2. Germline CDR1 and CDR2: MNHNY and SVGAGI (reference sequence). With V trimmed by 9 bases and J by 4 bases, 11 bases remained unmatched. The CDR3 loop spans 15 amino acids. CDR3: CASLPVSGFTGELFF. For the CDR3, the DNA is TGTGCCAGTTTGCCGGTTAGCGGGTTCACCGGGGAGCTGTTTTTT.

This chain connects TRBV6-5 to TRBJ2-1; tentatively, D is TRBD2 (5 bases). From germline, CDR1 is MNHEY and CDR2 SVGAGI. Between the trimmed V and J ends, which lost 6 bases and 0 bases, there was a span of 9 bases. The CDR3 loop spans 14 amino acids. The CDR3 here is CASSTSSSYNEQFF. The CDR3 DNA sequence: TGTGCCAGCAGCACTAGTAGCTCCTACAATGAGCAGTTCTTC.

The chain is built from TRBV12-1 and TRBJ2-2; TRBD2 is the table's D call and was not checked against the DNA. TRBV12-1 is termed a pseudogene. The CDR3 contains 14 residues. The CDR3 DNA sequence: TGTGCCAGCAGCTTTCCAGCTAGCGCCGGGGAGCTGTTTTTT. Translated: CASSFPASAGELFF.

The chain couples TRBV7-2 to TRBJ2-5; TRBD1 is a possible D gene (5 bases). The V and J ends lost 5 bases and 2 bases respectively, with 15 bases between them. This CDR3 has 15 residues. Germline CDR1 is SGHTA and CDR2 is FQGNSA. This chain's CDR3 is CASSRSRVAQETQYF. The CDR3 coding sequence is TGTGCCAGCAGCCGAAGCAGGGTCGCACAAGAGACCCAGTACTTC. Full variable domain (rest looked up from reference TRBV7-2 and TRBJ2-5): GAGVSQSPSNKVTEKGKDVELRCDPISGHTALYWYRQSLGQGLEFLIYFQGNSAPDKSGLPSDRFSAERTGGSVSTLTIQRTQQEDSAVYLCASSRSRVAQETQYFGPGTRLLVL.

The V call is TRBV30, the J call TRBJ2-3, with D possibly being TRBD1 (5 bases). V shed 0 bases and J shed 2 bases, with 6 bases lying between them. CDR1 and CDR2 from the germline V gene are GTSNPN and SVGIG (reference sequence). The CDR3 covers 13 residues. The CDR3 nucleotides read TGTGCCTGGAGTGTAGGGGACACAGATACGCAGTATTTT. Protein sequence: CAWSVGDTDTQYF. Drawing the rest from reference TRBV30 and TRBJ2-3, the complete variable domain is SQTIHQWPATLVQPVGSPLSLECTVEGTSNPNLYWYRQAAGRGLQLLFYSVGIGQISSEVPQNLSASRPQDRQFILSSKKLLLSDSGFYLCAWSVGDTDTQYFGPGTRLTVL.